The 3 T cell receptor beta chains below all came from one sample that was sequenced in a study of blood T cell repertoires in COVID-19. Libraries were prepared by immunoSEQ multiplex PCR; TCRdb keeps only in-frame clonotypes and omits some of them. This sample yields approximately 54,000 clones, of which roughly four fifths are seen a single time; 5% to 6.5% belongs to the top ten. The specimen sequenced was peripheral blood. The receptors were gathered from a woman in her sixties or seventies with acute or convalescent COVID-19.

This clone has only one observation. This chain joins TRBV7-9 and TRBJ2-1, with 8 bases identical to TRBD2. The V segment lost 4 bases and the J segment 3 bases; nucleotides outside the gene matches: 5. The length of the CDR3 is 15 residues. Germline V gene lookup returns CDR1 SEHNR and CDR2 FQNEAQ (reference sequence). CDR3 sequence (DNA): TGTGCCAGCAGCTCGCGGGGGGCTTACTACAATGAGCAGTTCTTC. Amino acid sequence: CASSSRGAYYNEQFF.

As to this clone: Other nucleotide sequences in the sample specify the same CDR3. The chain joins TRBV3-1 (or the pseudogene TRBV3-2) to TRBJ2-3; D not resolved. CDR1 and CDR2 from the germline V gene are LGHDT and YNNKEL (reference sequence). CDR3 size: 12 residues. V was cut by 1 base and J by 5 bases, with 4 bases left in between. DNA for the CDR3: TGTGCCAGCAGCCAAGGGCTAGATACGCAGTATTTT. Amino acids: CASSQGLDTQYF.

This clone appeared a few times. This chain links TRBV4-1 with TRBJ2-2; 7 bases map to TRBD1. With V trimmed by 0 bases and J by 7 bases, 5 bases remained unmatched. This CDR3 is built from 15 residues. In germline, CDR1 is MGHRA, CDR2 YSYEKL. CDR3: CASSQDKGANGELFF. As DNA, the CDR3 is TGCGCCAGCAGCCAAGATAAGGGGGCTAACGGGGAGCTGTTTTTT.